This entry describes one TCR beta chain. The target of this receptor is not known. The sample holds no much larger clone one base away, and base qualities are not on file. To sequence the TCRbeta CDR3 region, genomic DNA was isolated from the sorted cells. The immunoSEQ Assay was used to sequence the TCRbeta CDR3 regions. TCRdb retrieved this table from immuneACCESS and kept in-frame rearrangements only. Not all clones are present; in checked studies, unresolved V genes account for under half, and no reason is known for the remainder. Within this sample are tens of thousands of clones, with around nine tenths of them counted one time only. The ten largest clonotypes hold about 1.1% of the sample. The trial excluded patients who had a history of autoimmune disease or who were on systemic immunosuppression. Peripheral blood for TCR sequencing was collected from all dose cohorts at baseline, on cycle 4 day 1, and on cycle 7 day 1. Samples came from an open-label, multicenter, first-in-human phase I dose-escalation trial of ivuxolimab. Adults with locally advanced or metastatic melanoma, renal cell, hepatocellular, or head and neck squamous cell carcinoma were enrolled in the trial. Before TCR sequencing, CD4+ T cells and CD8+ T cells from peripheral blood were sorted into separate populations.

This specimen belongs to a study of OX40 agonist ivuxolimab in advanced cancers. Broadly, across the study: Ivuxolimab was an agonistic, fully human IgG2 monoclonal antibody directed against OX40 (CD134), a costimulatory receptor. Intravenous ivuxolimab was administered to patients every 2 weeks at six dose levels: 0.01, 0.1, 0.3, 1.5, 3 and 10 mg/kg. Of the roughly 51 patients in dose escalation, about 20 had hepatocellular carcinoma, roughly 15 had melanoma, 9 had renal cell carcinoma and 9 had head and neck cancer. The dose-escalation cohort was roughly 87% male with a mean age of roughly 62 years, ranging from about 20 to 80. Patients were allowed to have had prior anti-PD-1, anti-PD-L1 or anti-CTLA-4 therapy, and around 37% of the dose-escalation patients had previously received checkpoint inhibitors. Three dose-escalation patients achieved partial responses, one with hepatocellular carcinoma and two with cutaneous melanoma. The purpose of peripheral TCRbeta sequencing was to test whether ivuxolimab changed TCR sequence diversity and led to clonal T-cell expansion. The paper reports the monotherapy dose-escalation portion (N ≈ 52 patients) of the phase I ivuxolimab trial. Overall study outcomes, separate from this receptor: In the 0.1-3.0 mg/kg groups, partial responders had among the lowest normalized peripheral clonal expansion, particularly in CD8+ T cells. After ivuxolimab, expanded clones were on average more numerous among CD8+ T cells than among CD4+ T cells. Low levels of normalized T-cell clonal expansion were also seen in some patients who did not respond. At doses from 0.1 to 3.0 mg/kg, clonal expansion was seen in both CD4+ and CD8+ blood T cells between baseline and week 6. The antigen specificity of the peripheral T cells that underwent clonal expansion was not determined.

Its CDR3 holds 17 amino acids, cysteine through phenylalanine. Solely the CDR3 DNA is kept, with 51 bases framed from the first base. The germline V end is reduced by 0 bases and the J end by 9 bases; junction bases left unmatched: 14. Reading the germline V gene gives CDR1 SGHVS and CDR2 FNYEAQ. The specimen comprised CD4+ or CD8+ T cells sorted from blood, sampled in a trial of the OX40 agonist ivuxolimab. The rearrangement joined TRBV7-6 to TRBJ2-1; a stretch of 7 junction bases matches TRBD2. The receptor was derived from an adult with an advanced solid tumor such as melanoma, head and neck, liver or kidney cancer. The DNA is TGTGCCAGCAGCTTAGCCCAGCAGGTGGGAGGGCGCGGTGAGCAGTTCTTC. This yields the protein CASSLAQQVGGRGEQFF.